This TCR beta chain came from a study of OX40 agonist ivuxolimab in advanced cancers. Study-wide context: Earlier treatment with anti-PD-1, anti-PD-L1 or anti-CTLA-4 was permitted, and approximately 38% had received some. Whole-study results and caveats: Undetermined was the antigen specificity of the expanded peripheral T cells. There was clonal expansion of CD4+ and CD8+ blood T cells by week 6 at 0.1 to 3.0 mg/kg.

This clone was counted a single time. As yet, its antigen is unknown. Generated by immunoSEQ multiplex PCR, the TCRdb table keeps only in-frame clones and is missing some. This sample carries 90,000 to 100,000 clones, over 85% of them seen once, and the ten largest clones take 0.7% to 1%. This CDR3 contains 15 residues. Looked up from germline, CDR1 is MNHNS and CDR2 is SASEGT. The J segment lost 6 bases and the V segment lost 6 bases, leaving 10 bases of the junction unmatched. This chain connects TRBV6-1 to TRBJ1-5; 8 bases match TRBD1. The clonotype was recovered from an adult with an advanced solid tumor such as melanoma, head and neck, liver or kidney cancer. The specimen was CD4+ or CD8+ T cells sorted from blood, collected in a trial of the OX40 agonist ivuxolimab. Here the CDR3 reads CASRLETGGGQPQHF. The CDR3 DNA reads TGTGCCAGCAGGCTAGAAACAGGGGGGGGTCAGCCCCAGCATTTT.